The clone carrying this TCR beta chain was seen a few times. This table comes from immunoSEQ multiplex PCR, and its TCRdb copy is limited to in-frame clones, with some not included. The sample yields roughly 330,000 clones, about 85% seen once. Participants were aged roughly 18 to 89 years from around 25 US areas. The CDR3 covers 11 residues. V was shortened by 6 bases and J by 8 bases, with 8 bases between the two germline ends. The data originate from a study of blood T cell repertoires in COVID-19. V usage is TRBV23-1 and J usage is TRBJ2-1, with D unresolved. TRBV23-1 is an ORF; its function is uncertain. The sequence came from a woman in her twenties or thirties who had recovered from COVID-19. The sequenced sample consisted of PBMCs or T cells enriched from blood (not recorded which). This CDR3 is CASRPTDEQFF. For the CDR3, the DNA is TGCGCCAGCAGGCCCACAGATGAGCAGTTCTTC.